The sequence of this T cell receptor (beta chain) was determined in a study of T cells in tuberculosis (dated by TCRdb to between 2017 and 2018). Background on the whole study: In the study, CD1B tetramers and high-throughput TCR immunosequencing were combined to characterize T cells specific for the mycobacterial lipid antigen glucose monomycolate (GMM). PBMC from patients with active tuberculosis were archived either before the start of standard anti-tuberculosis treatment or within 7 days of starting that treatment. A South African clinical cohort compared IGRA-negative adolescents, IGRA-positive adolescents with latent tuberculosis and adults with active tuberculosis, around ten per group. Summary of the overall study and its limitations: Clinical samples were selected based on which cryopreserved specimens were available, and the active tuberculosis cases were adults whereas the controls were adolescents. Smaller mean NN-distances to GMM-specific TCRs were observed in active tuberculosis TCR-alpha repertoires than in IGRA-negative controls, suggesting clonal expansion of GMM-specific TCRs. Smaller NN-distances were partly driven by shorter CDR3-alpha lengths in active tuberculosis patients, and statistical significance was not reached for the TCR-beta difference. A classifier using the diverse GMM-specific repertoire reached approximately 84% accuracy (AUROC about 0.9), compared with around 70% accuracy using GEM motif frequencies.

The immunoSEQ multiplex PCR assay was used to generate TCR libraries, with TCR-beta and/or TCR-alpha/delta assays applied to each sample. Amplified TCR libraries were sequenced on the Illumina high-throughput platform. In the paper's pipeline: Clustering and dimensionality reduction relied on pairwise TCRdist distances among GMM-specific receptors from T cells that were either sorted ex vivo or expanded in vitro. Each clinical repertoire received a mean NN-distance score, defined as the average TCRdist to the nearest 10% of tetramer-positive reference sequences. GEM TCR motif frequency was calculated as the fraction of unique TCRs that matched known GEM sequences by V/J usage and CDR3 length. Linear discriminant analysis with leave-one-out cross-validation, implemented in scikit-learn, was used to classify active tuberculosis. Drawn from immuneACCESS, this table holds only the in-frame rearrangements with V and J called that TCRdb kept. Clones are partly lost; checked studies trace under half to an unresolved V gene and leave the rest unexplained. Clone size and V and J calls were adopted from that table, with D and trimming inferred from the DNA. Across this sample there are approximately 49,000 clones, with roughly 96% seen only once. The ten largest clonotypes hold 1.4% of the sample.

The time point label corresponds to: new active TB diagnosis, blood taken before or within 7 days of starting treatment. Patients with active tuberculosis were defined as newly diagnosed, HIV-seronegative South African adults aged 18 years or older. Confirmation of active tuberculosis was based on positive sputum smear microscopy and/or a positive M. tuberculosis culture. Immunosequencing was performed on unsorted cryopreserved PBMC, with around 100,000 T cells per clinical donor covered on average. CDR1 and CDR2 are drawn from the germline V gene: SQVTM, ANQGSEA. Trimming leaves V shorter by 7 bases and J shorter by 6 bases, with the junction holding 20 bases beyond the gene matches. The CDR3 sequence holds 16 residues, the cysteine and phenylalanine included. The only DNA kept is the CDR3, 48 bases in frame from the first base. With respect to this clone: The antigen it recognizes is unknown. No per-base quality is available; no much larger clone lies one base away.

The receptor's source is an adult with tuberculosis. The chain was built from TRBV29-1 and TRBJ1-1; 7 bases in the middle match TRBD1. The input for sequencing was PBMCs, taken at tuberculosis diagnosis. The CDR3: CSGEQGNRPLYSEAFF. The DNA sequence is as follows: TGCAGCGGGGAACAGGGGAACCGTCCCCTTTACTCTGAAGCTTTCTTT.